This T cell receptor (beta chain) appears in the sequencing data of a study of T-cell reconstitution after alpha-beta-depleted transplantation in children. Overall study findings and caveats: Surviving recipient T cells and intrathymic progenitors accounted for some patients' high TCRbeta diversity at day 60.

This clonotype has a handful of counts. The target antigen is unknown. V lost 3 bases and J lost 1, with 11 bases in between. This CDR3 contains 15 residues. The germline V gene has CDR1 SEHNR and CDR2 FQNEAQ (reference sequence). This sample's TCRbeta library carried unique molecular identifier barcodes. In TCRdb, the PCR reads were re-called with MiXCR into one record per CDR3 protein. This sample has 250,000 to 400,000 distinct CDR3 sequences, with about a quarter found just once. The starting material was PBMCs, mostly from graft donor cells, obtained 180 days after TCRalphabeta/CD19-depleted stem cell transplant. This TCR came from a male patient between 5 and 17 years old who had a stem cell transplant for acute lymphoblastic leukemia, so the T cells may come from the graft donor. V is TRBV7-9 and J is TRBJ2-3; D is undetermined. CDR3 region: CASSLAVSRTDTQYF. The CDR3 DNA is TGTGCCAGCAGCTTGGCTGTCTCGCGCACAGATACGCAGTATTTT.